These T cell receptor beta chains were read from a single sample in a study of blood T cell repertoires in COVID-19. Sequencing used immunoSEQ multiplex PCR; TCRdb keeps in-frame clones, though not all of them. The table includes around 390,000 clones, 85% to 90% detected once. The sample taken for sequencing was PBMCs or T cells enriched from blood (not recorded which). These receptors were obtained from a woman in her forties or fifties who had recovered from COVID-19. CDR3s include the opening cysteine and the closing phenylalanine or tryptophan. D genes are given only for firm matches. Not every row has a clone size; where given, it reads once, few, many or a size class.

d_call | j_call | clone_size | v_call | cdr3_aa | cdr3_nt
- | TRBJ1-3 | - | TRBV2 | CASSLGAGVGNTIYF | TGTGCCAGCAGCCTTGGGGCAGGGGTTGGAAACACCATATATTTT
- | TRBJ1-2 | - | TRBV27 | CASRLNRANYGYTF | TGTGCCAGCAGACTAAACAGGGCGAACTATGGCTACACCTTC
TRBD1 | TRBJ2-1 | - | TRBV5-1 | CASSLWTGSYNEQFF | TGCGCCAGCAGCTTATGGACAGGGTCCTACAATGAGCAGTTCTTC
- | TRBJ1-1 | - | TRBV4-1 | CASSARWAATEAFF | TGCGCCAGCAGCGCCCGCTGGGCAGCTACTGAAGCTTTCTTT
- | TRBJ1-2 | - | TRBV6-5 | CASRPWGTGTYGYTF | TGTGCCAGCCGTCCTTGGGGAACGGGAACCTATGGCTACACCTTC
- | TRBJ1-3 | - | TRBV30 | CAWREKSTGMRSGNTIYF | TGTGCCTGGAGGGAGAAATCAACAGGGATGCGCTCTGGAAACACCATATATTTT
- | TRBJ1-3 | - | TRBV21-1 | CASSPPRVYSGNTIYF | TGTGCCAGCAGCCCCCCCAGGGTCTACTCTGGAAACACCATATATTTT
- | TRBJ1-1 | once | TRBV21-1 | CAGPVSGTTLYSAMNTEAFF | TGTGCCGGCCCAGTATCCGGGACAACGCTATATTCTGCAATGAACACTGAAGCTTTCTTT
- | TRBJ1-3 | - | TRBV9 | CASSISRDNGNTIYF | TGTGCCAGCAGCATCTCCCGAGATAATGGAAACACCATATATTTT
- | TRBJ1-5 | - | TRBV28 | CASIAGAGNQPQHF | TGTGCCAGCATAGCGGGGGCCGGCAATCAGCCCCAGCATTTT
TRBD1 | TRBJ1-6 | - | TRBV27 | CASRSTGPDNSPLHF | TGTGCCAGCAGATCGACAGGGCCTGATAATTCACCCCTCCACTTT
TRBD2 | TRBJ2-3 | - | TRBV2 | CASSESGGPTDTQYF | TGTGCCAGCAGTGAAAGCGGGGGGCCCACAGATACGCAGTATTTT
TRBD1 | TRBJ1-6 | - | TRBV6-5 | CASSYRPGQGNSPLHF | TGTGCCAGCAGTTACAGACCGGGACAGGGTAATTCACCCCTCCACTTT
TRBD1 | TRBJ1-2 | - | TRBV9 | CASSGLQGAIVPSNYGYTF | TGTGCCAGCAGCGGACTACAGGGGGCAATCGTCCCGTCTAACTATGGCTACACCTTC
- | TRBJ1-6 | - | TRBV12-3/TRBV12-4 | CASSFGQNSPLHF | TGTGCCAGCAGTTTTGGCCAGAATTCACCCCTCCACTTT
TRBD2 | TRBJ2-1 | - | TRBV11-3 | CASSRGGEQFF | TGTGCCAGCAGCCGGGGGGGTGAGCAGTTCTTC
- | TRBJ1-4 | - | TRBV7-2 | CASSAGRIANEKLFF | TGTGCCAGCAGCGCGGGACGGATCGCCAATGAAAAACTGTTTTTT
- | TRBJ1-5 | few | TRBV2 | CASSDRVDQPQHF | TGTGCCAGCAGTGACAGGGTGGATCAGCCCCAGCATTTT
- | TRBJ1-6 | - | TRBV19 | CASSVQGLNSPLHF | TGTGCCAGTAGTGTACAGGGCTTGAATTCACCCCTCCACTTT
- | TRBJ2-2 | - | TRBV7-6 | CASSRTGELFF | TGTGCCAGCAGCCGCACCGGGGAGCTGTTTTTT
- | TRBJ2-7 | - | TRBV7-2 | CASSSVIGYEQYF | TGTGCCAGCAGCTCAGTTATTGGCTACGAGCAGTACTTC
- | TRBJ1-1 | - | TRBV24-1 | CATSDFAGTEAFF | TGTGCCACCAGTGATTTCGCGGGGACTGAAGCTTTCTTT
- | TRBJ1-2 | - | TRBV14 | CASSPGSGNYGYTF | TGTGCCAGCAGCCCAGGCTCAGGGAACTATGGCTACACCTTC
TRBD2 | TRBJ2-2 | - | TRBV3-1/TRBV3-2 | CASSHLASGNTGELFF | TGTGCCAGCAGCCATTTAGCTAGCGGCAACACCGGGGAGCTGTTTTTT
TRBD1 | TRBJ1-2 | - | TRBV5-4 | CASSHRGVDGYTF | TGTGCCAGCAGCCACAGGGGGGTGGATGGCTACACCTTC
- | TRBJ1-2 | - | TRBV5-5 | CASSLTVTHGYTF | TGTGCCAGCAGCTTGACAGTTACCCATGGCTACACCTTC
TRBD1 | TRBJ1-2 | - | TRBV6-2/TRBV6-3 | CASSPGTVFYGYTF | TGTGCCAGCAGTCCAGGGACAGTTTTCTATGGCTACACCTTC
- | TRBJ1-1 | - | TRBV27 | CASSYIPAGLTTEAFF | TGTGCCAGCAGTTACATCCCGGCGGGGCTCACCACTGAAGCTTTCTTT
- | TRBJ1-4 | - | TRBV7-9 | CASSSGGEQEKLFF | TGTGCCAGCAGCTCGGGCGGGGAGCAAGAAAAACTGTTTTTT
- | TRBJ2-7 | - | TRBV6-5 | CASSNQRYSSYEQYF | TGTGCCAGCAGTAATCAACGGTACAGCTCCTACGAGCAGTACTTC
TRBD1 | TRBJ1-4 | - | TRBV2 | CATQAAGQGPNEKLFF | TGTGCCACCCAGGCGGCTGGACAGGGTCCTAATGAAAAACTGTTTTTT
- | TRBJ2-7 | - | TRBV10-3 | CAISESGTRGPITSLQYF | TGTGCCATCAGTGAGTCGGGGACAAGAGGCCCCATAACAAGTCTGCAGTACTTC
- | TRBJ1-5 | - | TRBV6-1 | CASGQLNQPQHF | TGTGCCAGCGGACAGCTCAATCAGCCCCAGCATTTT
TRBD2 | TRBJ2-2 | - | TRBV7-6 | CASSRTSGGQNTGELFF | TGTGCCAGCAGCAGGACTAGCGGGGGGCAGAACACCGGGGAGCTGTTTTTT
- | TRBJ1-6 | - | TRBV14 | CASSQGLNSPLHF | TGTGCCAGCAGCCAAGGACTCAATTCACCCCTCCACTTT
- | TRBJ2-1 | - | TRBV5-1 | CASSLVYGSSYNEQFF | TGCGCCAGCAGCTTGGTATACGGTAGCTCCTACAATGAGCAGTTCTTC
TRBD1 | TRBJ2-7 | - | TRBV7-9 | CASSHRDSSYEQYF | TGTGCCAGCAGCCACCGGGACAGCTCCTACGAGCAGTACTTC
TRBD2 | TRBJ2-1 | - | TRBV7-2 | CASSLAVRGGDEQFF | TGTGCCAGCAGCTTAGCTGTGCGGGGGGGAGATGAGCAGTTCTTC
TRBD1 | TRBJ2-7 | - | TRBV7-6 | CASSQTGDGDEQYF | TGTGCCAGCAGCCAGACAGGGGACGGAGACGAGCAGTACTTC
- | TRBJ1-2 | once | TRBV7-9 | CASRLTDRPDTDGYTF | TGTGCCAGCAGGTTAACCGACAGGCCAGACACGGATGGCTACACCTTC
TRBD1 | TRBJ1-1 | - | TRBV4-3 | CASSQDFDRGYTEAFF | TGCGCCAGCAGCCAAGACTTTGACAGGGGGTACACTGAAGCTTTCTTT
- | TRBJ1-1 | - | TRBV2 | CASSVSPEAEAFF | TGTGCCAGCAGTGTCTCCCCGGAGGCTGAAGCTTTCTTT
- | TRBJ1-2 | - | TRBV10-2 | CASSPQGGHYGYTF | TGCGCCAGCAGTCCACAGGGTGGACACTATGGCTACACCTTC